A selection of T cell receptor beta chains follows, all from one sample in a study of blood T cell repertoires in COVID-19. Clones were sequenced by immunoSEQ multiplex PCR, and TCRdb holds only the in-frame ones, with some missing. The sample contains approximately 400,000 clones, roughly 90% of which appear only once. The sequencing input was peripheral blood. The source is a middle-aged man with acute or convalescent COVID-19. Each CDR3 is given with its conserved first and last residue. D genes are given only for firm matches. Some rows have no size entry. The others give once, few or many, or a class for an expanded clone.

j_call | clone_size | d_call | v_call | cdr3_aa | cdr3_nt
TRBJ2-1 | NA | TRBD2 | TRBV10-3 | CAISESVGLAGGEQFF | TGTGCCATCAGTGAGTCGGTTGGACTAGCGGGAGGGGAGCAGTTCTTC
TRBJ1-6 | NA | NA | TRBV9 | CASSSPGSGNSPLHF | TGTGCCAGCAGCTCCCCCGGGAGTGGTAATTCACCCCTCCACTTT
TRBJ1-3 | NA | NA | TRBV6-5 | CASSSPTRGNTIYF | TGTGCCAGCAGTTCCCCAACGAGGGGAAACACCATATATTTT
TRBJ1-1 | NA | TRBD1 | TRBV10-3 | CAISESGRGDTEAFF | TGTGCCATCAGTGAGTCTGGCAGGGGGGACACTGAAGCTTTCTTT
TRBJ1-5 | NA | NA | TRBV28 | CASNRQALGPQHF | TGTGCCAGCAACAGACAGGCACTCGGGCCCCAGCATTTT
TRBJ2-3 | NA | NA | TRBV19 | CASSITGISTDTQYF | TGTGCCAGTAGTATTACAGGGATCTCGACAGATACGCAGTATTTT
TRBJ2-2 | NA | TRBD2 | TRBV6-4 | CASSLGTSGGAAGELFF | TGTGCCAGCAGCCTCGGGACTAGCGGGGGGGCCGCCGGGGAGCTGTTTTTT
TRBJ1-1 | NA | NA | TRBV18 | CASSPGVGDTEAFF | TGTGCCAGCTCACCAGGGGTAGGGGACACTGAAGCTTTCTTT
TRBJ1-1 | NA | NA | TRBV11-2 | CASSLERRGTEAFF | TGTGCCAGCAGCTTAGAACGGCGGGGCACTGAAGCTTTCTTT
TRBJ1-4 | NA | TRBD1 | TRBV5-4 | CASSLRQGDLSDEKLFF | TGTGCCAGCAGCTTACGACAGGGGGATTTATCGGATGAAAAACTGTTTTTT
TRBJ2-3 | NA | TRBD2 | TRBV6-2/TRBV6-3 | CASSPTSGPTDTQYF | TGTGCCAGCAGTCCGACTAGCGGACCCACAGATACGCAGTATTTT
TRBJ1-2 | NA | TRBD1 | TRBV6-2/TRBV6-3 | CASSRGTADGYTF | TGTGCCAGCAGCAGAGGGACAGCGGATGGCTACACCTTC
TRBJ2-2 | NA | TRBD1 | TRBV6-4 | CASSDSDRGPGELFF | TGTGCCAGCAGTGATTCGGACAGGGGGCCCGGGGAGCTGTTTTTT
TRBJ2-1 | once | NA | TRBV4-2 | CASSQGLGLSYNEQFF | TGTGCCAGCAGCCAAGGACTAGGTTTGTCCTACAATGAGCAGTTCTTC
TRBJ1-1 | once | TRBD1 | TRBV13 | CASSLGGQGSTEAFF | TGTGCCAGCAGCTTAGGTGGACAGGGGAGCACTGAAGCTTTCTTT
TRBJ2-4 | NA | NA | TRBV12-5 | CASGPPGYIQYF | TGTGCTAGTGGTCCCCCAGGGTACATTCAGTACTTC
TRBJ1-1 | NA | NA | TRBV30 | CAWSGRWDTEAFF | TGTGCCTGGAGTGGGCGGTGGGACACTGAAGCTTTCTTT
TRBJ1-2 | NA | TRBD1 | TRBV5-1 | CASSLRTGVGYGYTF | TGCGCCAGCAGCCTACGGACAGGGGTGGGCTATGGCTACACCTTC
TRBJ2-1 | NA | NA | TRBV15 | CATSRALSNEQFF | TGTGCCACCAGCAGAGCTCTTAGCAATGAGCAGTTCTTC
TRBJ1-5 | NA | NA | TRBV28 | CASSPGQFATQHF | TGTGCCAGCAGCCCCGGACAGTTTGCGACCCAGCATTTT
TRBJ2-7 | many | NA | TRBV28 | CASSLGGTVGYEQYF | TGTGCCAGCAGTTTAGGGGGGACAGTAGGCTACGAGCAGTACTTC
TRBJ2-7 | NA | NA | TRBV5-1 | CASSPEGYEQYF | TGCGCCAGCAGCCCGGAGGGCTACGAGCAGTACTTC
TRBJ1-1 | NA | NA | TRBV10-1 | CASSASGTEAFF | TGCGCCAGCAGTGCCTCAGGGACTGAAGCTTTCTTT
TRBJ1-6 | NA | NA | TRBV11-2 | CASSPTSGQFTNSPLHF | TGTGCCAGCAGCCCCACCTCGGGACAATTTACTAATTCACCCCTCCACTTT
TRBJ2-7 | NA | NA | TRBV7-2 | CASSLAQGTPYEQYF | TGTGCCAGCAGCTTAGCGCAGGGGACCCCCTACGAGCAGTACTTC
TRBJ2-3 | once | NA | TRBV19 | CASSESRGSSTDTQYF | TGTGCCAGTAGTGAAAGCAGGGGATCTAGCACAGATACGCAGTATTTT
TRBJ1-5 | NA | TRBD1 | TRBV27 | CASRPNTGQMNQPQHF | TGTGCCAGCAGACCTAACACGGGACAGATGAATCAGCCCCAGCATTTT
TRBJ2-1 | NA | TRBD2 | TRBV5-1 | CASSPGTSGRAGLNEQFF | TGCGCCAGCAGCCCTGGGACTAGCGGGAGGGCCGGGCTCAATGAGCAGTTCTTC
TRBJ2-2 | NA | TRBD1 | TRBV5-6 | CASSLSPFRGPTGELFF | TGTGCCAGCAGCCTTAGTCCCTTCAGGGGGCCCACCGGGGAGCTGTTTTTT
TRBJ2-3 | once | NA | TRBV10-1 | CASSEVGSVTDTQYF | TGCGCCAGCAGTGAAGTCGGCAGCGTCACAGATACGCAGTATTTT
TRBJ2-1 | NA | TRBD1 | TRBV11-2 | CASSLRMDRLAYNEQFF | TGTGCCAGCAGCTTACGAATGGACAGGTTGGCCTACAATGAGCAGTTCTTC
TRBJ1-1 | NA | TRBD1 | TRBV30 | CAWILTGAGGTEAFF | TGTGCCTGGATATTGACAGGGGCTGGGGGCACTGAAGCTTTCTTT
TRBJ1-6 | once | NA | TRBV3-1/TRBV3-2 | CASSRGHFNSPLHF | TGTGCCAGCAGCCGCGGACATTTTAATTCACCCCTCCACTTT
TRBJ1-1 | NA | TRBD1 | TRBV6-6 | CASSHAGTGGSAFF | TGTGCCAGCAGCCACGCCGGGACAGGGGGCTCTGCTTTCTTT
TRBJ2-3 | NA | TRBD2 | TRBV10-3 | CAIKTSGDWADTQYF | TGTGCCATCAAGACTAGCGGGGATTGGGCAGATACGCAGTATTTT
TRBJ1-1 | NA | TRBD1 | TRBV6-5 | CASTSSGTVSTEAFF | TGTGCCAGCACGAGTTCCGGGACAGTTAGCACTGAAGCTTTCTTT
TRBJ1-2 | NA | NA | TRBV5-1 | CASSPLGGAEGYTF | TGCGCCAGCAGCCCCCTGGGGGGGGCAGAAGGCTACACCTTC
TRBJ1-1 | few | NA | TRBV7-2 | CASSSEVGGFPEAFF | TGTGCCAGCAGCTCCGAGGTGGGTGGGTTCCCTGAAGCTTTCTTT
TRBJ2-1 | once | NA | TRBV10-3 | CAISGTYNEQFF | TGTGCCATCAGCGGGACTTACAATGAGCAGTTCTTC
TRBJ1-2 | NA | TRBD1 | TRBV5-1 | CASSLSLGTGAHYGYTF | TGCGCCAGCAGCTTGAGTTTAGGTACAGGGGCTCACTATGGCTACACCTTC
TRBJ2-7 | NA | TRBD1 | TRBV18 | CASSPSTGTGIEQYF | TGTGCCAGCTCCCCTTCAACCGGGACAGGGATCGAGCAGTACTTC
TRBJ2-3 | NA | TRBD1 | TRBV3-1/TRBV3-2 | CASSQGQGRWDTQYF | TGTGCCAGCAGCCAGGGACAGGGTAGATGGGATACGCAGTATTTT
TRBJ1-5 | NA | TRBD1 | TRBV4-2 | CASSQTGTGRYSNQPQHF | TGTGCCAGCAGCCAGACCGGGACAGGAAGATATAGCAATCAGCCCCAGCATTTT
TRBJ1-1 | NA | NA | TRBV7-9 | CASSSPREITEAFF | TGTGCCAGCAGCTCCCCGAGGGAAATCACTGAAGCTTTCTTT
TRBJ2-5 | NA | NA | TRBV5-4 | CASSRTEETQYF | TGTGCCAGCAGCCGGACAGAGGAGACCCAGTACTTC